Listed here is a single T cell receptor (beta chain). Original data processing: Amplification with reference gene primers provided the estimates of nucleated cell counts. Method: immunoSEQ multiplex PCR; TCRdb's copy keeps in-frame clones and lacks some. That table furnishes V, J and clone size, whereas the DNA furnished D and trimming. This repertoire shows some 140,000 clones, about 79% found once; its top ten account for about 29%. The data stem from a study of blood T cell repertoires in COVID-19. Study at large: Specimens from acute and convalescent COVID-19 originated in the United States, Italy and Spain.

The germline V gene has CDR1 MNHEY and CDR2 SVGAGI. Between the trimmed V and J ends, which lost 0 bases and 4 bases, there was a span of 4 bases. This CDR3 region has 13 residues. Sequenced material: peripheral blood. The J gene is TRBJ1-5, the V gene TRBV6-5; D remains ambiguous. The source of this sequence is a woman in her sixties with acute or convalescent COVID-19. This chain's CDR3 is CASSYSLNQPQHF. In nucleotides, the CDR3 is TGTGCCAGCAGTTACTCCCTTAATCAGCCCCAGCATTTT.